What follows are 23 T cell receptor beta chains derived from one specimen sequenced in a study of shared clonotypes between healthy human individuals. CD45RO negativity and positive selection for CCR7 defined naive CD8 cells, a population that excluded terminally differentiated effector memory CD45RA+ cells. The repertoire was sequenced with immunoSEQ multiplex PCR; TCRdb's copy has only in-frame clones and lacks some. Among roughly 2,000,000 clones listed, around 95% were seen once. The sequenced sample was naive CD8+ T cells from PBMCs. These receptors were taken from a man between 18 and 29 years old in good health. Some clones in this sample may be carry-over from other donors' samples.

This chain connects TRBV19 to TRBJ2-7; D is ambiguous. The CDR3 runs 13 residues. The germline V and J ends were trimmed by 1 base and 4 bases, with 8 bases remaining between them. Germline V gene sequence: CDR1 LNHDA, CDR2 SQIVND (reference sequence). In DNA form, the CDR3 reads TGTGCCAGTAGTATAGGGCCCAAATACGAGCAGTACTTC. Protein product: CASSIGPKYEQYF. The full variable domain, its missing parts supplied by reference TRBV19 and TRBJ2-7, is DGGITQSPKYLFRKEGQNVTLSCEQNLNHDAMYWYRQDPGQGLRLIYYSQIVNDFQKGDIAEGYSVSREKKESFPLTVTSAQKNPTAFYLCASSIGPKYEQYFGPGTRLTVT.

The chain carries TRBV27 and TRBJ2-1; D possibly corresponds to TRBD2 (6 bases). V was cut by 6 bases and J by 1 base, with 13 bases left in between. Germline V gives CDR1 MNHEY, CDR2 SMNVEV (reference sequence). CDR3 length equals 15 residues. The CDR3 bases are TGTGCCAGCAGCCCTCCACGGGGGTCCTACAATGAGCAGTTCTTC. Translated: CASSPPRGSYNEQFF.

The sample holds one count of this clone. This chain joins TRBV30 and TRBJ1-2; maybe TRBD1 (6 bases). V was cut by 3 bases and J by 5 bases, with 13 bases left in between. The CDR3 is made up of 13 amino acids. Per the germline V gene, CDR1 is GTSNPN and CDR2 is SVGIG (reference sequence). DNA for the CDR3: TGTGCCTGGAGGTGGGGGGCGCTGTATGGCTACACCTTC. Translating it yields CAWRWGALYGYTF.

This sequence joins TRBV13 and TRBJ2-5, with D unresolved. V shed 1 base and J shed 0 bases, with 9 bases lying between them. Germline CDR1 reads PRHDT; CDR2 reads FYEKMQ (reference sequence). CDR3 length: 15 amino acids. DNA of the CDR3: TGTGCCAGCAGCTTAGCTGGGAAGTACCAAGAGACCCAGTACTTC. This codes for CASSLAGKYQETQYF.

V gene TRBV19 combines with J gene TRBJ2-7; D gene ambiguous. Deletions cut 4 bases from V and 4 bases from J, with 17 bases between. Germline-derived CDR1 and CDR2 are LNHDA and SQIVND (reference sequence). This CDR3 contains 15 residues. This CDR3 reads CASSTHLFAEYEQYF. CDR3 coding DNA: TGTGCCAGTAGTACGCATCTCTTCGCGGAGTACGAGCAGTACTTC. Full variable domain (rest looked up from reference TRBV19 and TRBJ2-7): DGGITQSPKYLFRKEGQNVTLSCEQNLNHDAMYWYRQDPGQGLRLIYYSQIVNDFQKGDIAEGYSVSREKKESFPLTVTSAQKNPTAFYLCASSTHLFAEYEQYFGPGTRLTVT.

This chain joins TRBV5-8 and TRBJ2-7; no clear D. The CDR3 is made up of 15 amino acids. Per the germline V gene, CDR1 is SGHTS and CDR2 is YDEGEE. V was pared by 1 base and J by 4 bases, with 15 bases between. The chain's CDR3 is CASSLLASWKYEQYF. As DNA, the CDR3 is TGTGCCAGCAGCTTGCTCGCCTCCTGGAAGTACGAGCAGTACTTC.

V usage is TRBV25-1 and J usage is TRBJ1-2; 7 nucleotides match TRBD1. Germline V gene data show CDR1 as MGHDK and CDR2 as SYGVNS. This CDR3 region has 12 residues. The junction had 6 bases not matched to a gene; V was cut back by 4 bases and J by 10 bases. As DNA, the CDR3 is TGTGCCAGCAGTGGGCAGGGGGTCGTCTACACCTTC. This encodes CASSGQGVVYTF.

The chain joins TRBV11-2 to TRBJ2-4; TRBD2 agrees at 7 bases. The V gene end was trimmed by 1 base and the J gene end by 6 bases; junction bases not matched to a gene: 9. Germline V gives CDR1 SGHAT, CDR2 FQNNGV. The CDR3 is 16 residues long. CDR3 residues: CASSLGGGTIGNIQYF. The CDR3 nucleotides read TGTGCCAGCAGCTTAGGGGGCGGGACTATCGGAAACATTCAGTACTTC.

This rearrangement joins TRBV30 to TRBJ2-7, with a tentative D call TRBD2 (5 bases). CDR3 length equals 17 residues. The V and J ends lost 0 bases and 3 bases respectively, with 21 bases between them. The germline CDR1 and CDR2 sequences are GTSNPN and SVGIG (reference sequence). CDR3 sequence reads: CAWSVLPPRTDYYEQYF. Here the CDR3 DNA reads TGTGCCTGGAGTGTACTCCCCCCACGGACTGATTACTACGAGCAGTACTTC.

This chain joins TRBV28 and TRBJ2-7, with 9 bases aligning to TRBD2. After removal of 3 bases from V and 6 bases from J, the junction contained 9 bases not matched to a gene. Germline V gene sequence: CDR1 MDHEN, CDR2 SYDVKM. The length of the CDR3 is 15 residues. The CDR3 region is CASSFFSGSMSEQYF. The CDR3 DNA reads TGTGCCAGCAGTTTTTTTAGCGGGAGTATGAGCGAGCAGTACTTC.

CDR3: CASSLGLAGFETQYF. CDR3 bases: TGTGCCAGCAGCTTAGGACTAGCGGGATTTGAGACCCAGTACTTC. The rearrangement links TRBV7-6 to TRBJ2-5, with 11 positions matching TRBD2. The V segment lost 1 base and the J segment 5 bases; nucleotides outside the gene matches: 3. CDR1 and CDR2 from the germline V gene are SGHVS and FNYEAQ. The CDR3 has 15 residues.

The genes are TRBV29-1 and TRBJ1-2; 7 nucleotides line up with TRBD1. The CDR3 runs to 15 residues. Germline lookup yields CDR1 SQVTM and CDR2 ANQGSEA. J lost 5 bases, V lost 0 bases, and 9 bases had no gene match. The CDR3 spells CSVEDRRGNRYGYTF. The CDR3 DNA reads TGCAGCGTTGAAGATCGCAGGGGGAATAGGTATGGCTACACCTTC.

The CDR3 DNA reads TGTGCCTGGATCCCCCAGCCCGGGAATGAAGCTTTCTTT. Translation gives CAWIPQPGNEAFF. The chain combines TRBV30 with TRBJ1-1; D call uncertain. V was pared by 4 bases and J by 7 bases, with 16 bases between. The CDR3 is 13 residues long. Germline V gene lookup returns CDR1 GTSNPN and CDR2 SVGIG (reference sequence).

The chain uses TRBV28 and TRBJ2-3; D remains ambiguous. This CDR3 contains 17 residues. Germline CDR1 reads MDHEN; CDR2 reads SYDVKM. The germline V and J ends were trimmed by 4 bases and 1 base, with 18 bases remaining between them. The CDR3 DNA follows: TGTGCCAGCAGTTCACGTATGCCCCCCTCTGGCACAGATACGCAGTATTTT. Amino acids: CASSSRMPPSGTDTQYF.

The V call is TRBV27, the J call TRBJ1-5; TRBD1 matches at 10 bases. Germline values: CDR1 MNHEY, CDR2 SMNVEV (reference sequence). V shed 4 bases and J 5 bases; nucleotides not matched to a gene: 5. CDR3 length: 15 residues. The CDR3 DNA is TGTGCCAGCAGTTCGACAGGGGGCGCCGATCAGCCCCAGCATTTT. The encoded protein is CASSSTGGADQPQHF.

This clone was seen a single time. The gene calls are TRBV7-2 and TRBJ2-5, with D hard to call. Per germline, CDR1 SGHTA and CDR2 FQGNSA. With 2 bases removed from V and 2 bases from J, the gap between germline ends came to 12 bases. This CDR3 has 15 amino acids. The CDR3 nucleotides are TGTGCCAGCAGCTTATTTAGATGGGGACAAGAGACCCAGTACTTC. It encodes CASSLFRWGQETQYF.

This sequence joins TRBV9 and TRBJ2-6; no reliable D call. Per germline, CDR1 SGDLS and CDR2 YYNGEE. The CDR3 totals 16 residues. V lost 0 bases, J lost 3 bases, and 10 bases lay in between. CDR3 in DNA: TGTGCCAGCAGCGTAGATGGGATTGGTGGGGCCAACGTCCTGACTTTC. Translating gives CASSVDGIGGANVLTF.

The chain carries TRBV5-1 and TRBJ2-7, with D hard to call. V shed 1 base and J shed 2 bases, with 16 bases lying between them. Germline V gives CDR1 SGHRS, CDR2 YFSETQ. The CDR3 is 16 amino acids. The CDR3 coding sequence is TGCGCCAGCAGCTTGAATTTAGGGCAGCCTACCTACGAGCAGTACTTC. Protein sequence: CASSLNLGQPTYEQYF.

On this clone: Other DNA sequences of this sample code for an identical CDR3. The chain employs TRBV19 and TRBJ2-1; D not certain. Germline CDR1 reads LNHDA; CDR2 reads SQIVND (reference sequence). V was trimmed by 3 bases and J by 3 bases, leaving 6 bases between them. The CDR3 is 13 amino acids. The CDR3 region has the DNA TGTGCCAGTAGTATGGGCCACTACAATGAGCAGTTCTTC. It specifies CASSMGHYNEQFF.

The rearrangement joins TRBV7-9 to TRBJ1-1; D remains unclear. This CDR3 region has 14 residues. The germline V gene encodes CDR1 SEHNR and CDR2 FQNEAQ (reference sequence). V was cut by 1 base and J by 2 bases, with 8 bases left in between. The CDR3 is CASSLVWGNTEAFF. In DNA, the CDR3 is TGTGCCAGCAGCTTAGTGTGGGGAAACACTGAAGCTTTCTTT.

The rearrangement uses TRBV7-2 and TRBJ2-7; D is possibly TRBD1 (6 bases). This CDR3 comprises 16 residues. Per germline, CDR1 SGHTA and CDR2 FQGNSA. The V and J ends lost 7 bases and 3 bases respectively, with 22 bases between them. The CDR3, as DNA: TGTGCCAGCACCTCCTCCCACGGGGACACCCACTACGAGCAGTACTTC. Residues: CASTSSHGDTHYEQYF.

The rearrangement links TRBV19 to TRBJ2-1; 7 positions match TRBD2. The germline V gene encodes CDR1 LNHDA and CDR2 SQIVND (reference sequence). This CDR3 contains 14 residues. Losses at the gene ends were 6 bases for V and 3 bases for J; bases not matched to a gene: 5. The CDR3 loop reads CASRERDYYNEQFF. CDR3 nucleotides: TGTGCCAGTAGGGAGCGGGACTACTACAATGAGCAGTTCTTC.

Concerning this clone: This CDR3 is also generated by other DNA sequences in the sample. The J gene is TRBJ2-7, the V gene TRBV27; possibly TRBD1 or TRBD2 for D (7 bases each). Trimming removed 5 bases from V and 0 bases from J, with 14 bases in between. From germline, CDR1 is MNHEY and CDR2 SMNVEV (reference sequence). CDR3 length: 15 amino acids. CDR3 nucleotides: TGTGCCAGCAGTCCAGCGGGGACAGTCTCCTACGAGCAGTACTTC. As protein: CASSPAGTVSYEQYF.